A single sample is the source of the 14 T cell receptor beta chains below, sequenced in a study of cytomegalovirus exposure and HLA in healthy donors. The PCR contained 60 Vbeta and 13 Jbeta primers. Assay: immunoSEQ multiplex PCR; the TCRdb copy retains only in-frame clones and omits some. Among about 200,000 clones listed, over 75% were seen once. The sequencing sample was made of PBMCs. Source of these receptors: a woman aged 50 to 65 in good health and CMV-seronegative.

This chain joins TRBV7-7 and TRBJ2-1; 9 bases align to TRBD1. The V gene end was trimmed by 5 bases and the J gene end by 14 bases; junction bases not matched to a gene: 10. This CDR3 is built from 13 residues. Germline values: CDR1 SSHAT, CDR2 FNYEAQ (reference sequence). DNA of the CDR3: TGTGCCAGCAGCCAAACGACCGGGACAGGGAAGTTCTTC. This sequence encodes CASSQTTGTGKFF.

In its sample, this clone was seen once. This sequence joins TRBV19 and TRBJ2-1; 13 nucleotides align to TRBD2. The CDR3 loop spans 15 amino acids. V shed 4 bases, J shed 7 bases, and the junction held 4 bases outside the gene matches. CDR1 is LNHDA, CDR2 SQIVND, per germline (reference sequence). The CDR3 nucleotides read TGTGCCAGTAGTACGACTAGCGGGAGGCTGAATGAGCAGTTCTTC. It is translated as CASSTTSGRLNEQFF.

V and J are TRBV6-1 and TRBJ1-2; 9 bases fit TRBD1. The CDR3 contains 13 residues. Germline values: CDR1 MNHNS, CDR2 SASEGT. Trimming cost V 10 bases and J 3 bases; bases outside gene matches: 6. DNA for the CDR3: TGTGCCAATCGGGACAGGGAAGACTATGGCTACACCTTC. It translates to CANRDREDYGYTF.

The J gene is TRBJ2-3, the V gene TRBV19, with 8 bases identical to TRBD1. The CDR3 contains 15 residues. The junction had 8 bases not matched to a gene; V was cut back by 5 bases and J by 4 bases. Per the germline V gene, CDR1 is LNHDA and CDR2 is SQIVND (reference sequence). CDR3 coding DNA: TGTGCCAGTAGTGCCGACTCGACAGGGGCAGATACGCAGTATTTT. Its protein is CASSADSTGADTQYF.

This clone was found once. The V and J genes are TRBV5-1 and TRBJ1-5; D not resolved. Germline-derived CDR1 and CDR2 are SGHRS and YFSETQ. Trimming removed 4 bases at V and 3 bases at J, with 8 bases between. This CDR3 has 13 amino acids. The CDR3 reads CASSPGNNQPQHF. The CDR3 DNA is TGCGCCAGCAGCCCGGGGAACAATCAGCCCCAGCATTTT.

V gene TRBV7-8 combines with J gene TRBJ1-1, with TRBD1 as a possible D gene (6 bases). Trimming stripped 5 bases from V and 5 bases from J, with 15 bases between. The germline gives CDR1 SGHVS, CDR2 FQNEAQ. This CDR3 is 14 amino acids long. CDR3 in DNA: TGTGCCAGCAGCAACGTCCAGGGGCGGACTGAAGCTTTCTTT. Translated: CASSNVQGRTEAFF.

This chain links TRBV7-9 with TRBJ2-3; tentatively, D is TRBD1 (6 bases). The CDR3 sequence is 18 residues long. The germline V gene encodes CDR1 SEHNR and CDR2 FQNEAQ (reference sequence). Trimming stripped 2 bases from V and 0 bases from J, with 18 bases between. The CDR3 bases are TGTGCCAGCAGCTTAATGTCTAGATTAGGGGGTAGCACAGATACGCAGTATTTT. It specifies CASSLMSRLGGSTDTQYF.

The rearrangement uses TRBV11-2 and TRBJ1-1; 12 positions agree with TRBD1. The V and J ends lost 5 bases and 5 bases, in that order; junction bases with no gene match: 6. The CDR3 is 15 residues long. The V gene's germline CDR1 is SGHAT and CDR2 FQNNGV. The CDR3 region has the DNA TGTGCCAGCAGCACCCGGGACAGGGGGCTGACTGAAGCTTTCTTT. This gives the protein CASSTRDRGLTEAFF.

J is TRBJ2-1 and V is TRBV5-1; 9 bases align to TRBD2. From germline, CDR1 is SGHRS and CDR2 YFSETQ. The CDR3 is made up of 16 amino acids. J gave up 9 bases and V 0 bases, and 10 bases lay outside the gene matches. CDR3 in DNA: TGCGCCAGCAGCTTGGTTTTGGCAGCGGGAGGAGGTGAGCAGTTCTTC. Amino acids: CASSLVLAAGGGEQFF.

This clone was seen more than once but under ten times. The chain has TRBV29-1 and TRBJ2-1, with D possibly being TRBD2 (6 bases). Trimming took off 7 bases at V and 6 bases at J, with 19 bases between the two ends. The germline CDR1 and CDR2 sequences are SQVTM and ANQGSEA. The CDR3 covers 14 residues. The CDR3 sequence: CSARDSNYPNEQFF. Here the CDR3 DNA reads TGCAGCGCACGGGACTCGAACTACCCCAATGAGCAGTTCTTC.

The chain is built from TRBV2 and TRBJ2-3, with D possibly being TRBD2 (5 bases). V lost 3 bases, J lost 3 bases, and 10 bases lay in between. The CDR3 covers 14 residues. The germline gives CDR1 SNHLY, CDR2 FYNNEI. The CDR3 DNA follows: TGTGCCAGCAGTGACCCCCGGGAAACAGATACGCAGTATTTT. Its protein is CASSDPRETDTQYF.

The chain links TRBV13 to TRBJ2-7; 10 bases align to TRBD1. The germline gives CDR1 PRHDT, CDR2 FYEKMQ (reference sequence). Trimming removed 5 bases from V and 1 base from J; junction bases left unmatched: 5. The CDR3 totals 15 residues. The CDR3 nucleotides are TGTGCCAGCAGCCTGTTGGGACAGGGGTCCTACGAGCAGTACTTC. Protein product: CASSLLGQGSYEQYF. Together with reference TRBV13 and TRBJ2-7, the CDR3 gives the full variable domain: AAGVIQSPRHLIKEKRETATLKCYPIPRHDTVYWYQQGPGQDPQFLISFYEKMQSDKGSIPDRFSAQQFSDYHSELNMSSLELGDSALYFCASSLLGQGSYEQYFGPGTRLTVT.

The chain's CDR3 is CASSLTTQGTHGYTF. DNA of the CDR3: TGTGCCAGCAGTTTAACCACACAGGGGACGCACGGCTACACCTTC. The V call is TRBV27, the J call TRBJ1-2; 7 nucleotides agree with TRBD1. The CDR3 totals 15 residues. After removal of 2 bases from V and 8 bases from J, the junction contained 11 bases not matched to a gene. CDR1 MNHEY and CDR2 SMNVEV come from the germline V gene (reference sequence).

The chain uses TRBV28 and TRBJ1-1; weak D call: TRBD1 (5 bases). V lost 2 bases to trimming and J lost 7 bases, with 11 bases between them. This CDR3 is built from 13 residues. Germline CDR1 is MDHEN and CDR2 is SYDVKM. The CDR3 spells CASSLPPQGEAFF. In nucleotides, the CDR3 is TGTGCCAGCAGTTTACCTCCCCAGGGTGAAGCTTTCTTT.